This T cell receptor (beta chain) stems from a study of blood T cell repertoires in COVID-19. Study background: COVID-19 samples from acute and convalescent phases originated in the United States, Italy and Spain. PBMCs, B-cell-depleted T cells, or T cells provided the cDNA or gDNA that made up the material.

Methods used by the authors: Nucleated cell number was recorded as an estimate derived from reference gene primer amplification. TCRdb's table, derived via immunoSEQ multiplex PCR, lists solely in-frame clones and lacks some. V and J calls and clone size are as listed in that table; D and trimming were resolved from the DNA. Among over 200,000 clones, around four fifths were seen once, and the ten largest hold 2% to 3%. CDR1 and CDR2 (germline): SNHLY, FYNNEI. The CDR3 has 13 amino acids. V lost 1 base, J lost 6 bases, and 6 bases lay in between. The TCR originated in a woman between 40 and 50 years old with active or convalescent COVID-19. The chain links TRBV2 to TRBJ1-4; D is perhaps TRBD1 (6 bases). The material sequenced was peripheral blood. The CDR3 sequence: CASSEDRDEKLFF. The CDR3 bases are TGTGCCAGCAGTGAAGACAGGGATGAAAAACTGTTTTTT.